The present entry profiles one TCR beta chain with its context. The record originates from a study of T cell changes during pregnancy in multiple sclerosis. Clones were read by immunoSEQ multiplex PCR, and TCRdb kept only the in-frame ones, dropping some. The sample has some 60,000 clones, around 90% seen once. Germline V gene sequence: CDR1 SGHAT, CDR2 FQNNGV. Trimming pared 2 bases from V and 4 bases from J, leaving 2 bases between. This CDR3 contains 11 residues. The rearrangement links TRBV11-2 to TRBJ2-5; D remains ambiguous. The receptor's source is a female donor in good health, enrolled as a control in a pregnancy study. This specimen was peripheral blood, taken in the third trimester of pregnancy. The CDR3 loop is CASSLLETQYF. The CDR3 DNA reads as TGTGCCAGCAGCTTACTAGAGACCCAGTACTTC.